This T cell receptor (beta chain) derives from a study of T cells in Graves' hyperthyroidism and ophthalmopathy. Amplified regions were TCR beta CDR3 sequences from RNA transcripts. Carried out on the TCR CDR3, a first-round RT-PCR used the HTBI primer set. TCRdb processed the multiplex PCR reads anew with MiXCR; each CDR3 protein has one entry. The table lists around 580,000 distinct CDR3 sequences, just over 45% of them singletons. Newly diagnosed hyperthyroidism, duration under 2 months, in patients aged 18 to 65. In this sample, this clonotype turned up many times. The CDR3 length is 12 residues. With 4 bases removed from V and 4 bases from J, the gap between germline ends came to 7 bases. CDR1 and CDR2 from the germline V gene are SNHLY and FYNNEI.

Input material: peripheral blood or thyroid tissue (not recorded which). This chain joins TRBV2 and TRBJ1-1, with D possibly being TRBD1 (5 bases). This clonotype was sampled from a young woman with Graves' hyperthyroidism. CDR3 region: CASSAGITEAFF. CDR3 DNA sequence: TGTGCCAGCAGTGCAGGGATCACTGAAGCTTTCTTT.